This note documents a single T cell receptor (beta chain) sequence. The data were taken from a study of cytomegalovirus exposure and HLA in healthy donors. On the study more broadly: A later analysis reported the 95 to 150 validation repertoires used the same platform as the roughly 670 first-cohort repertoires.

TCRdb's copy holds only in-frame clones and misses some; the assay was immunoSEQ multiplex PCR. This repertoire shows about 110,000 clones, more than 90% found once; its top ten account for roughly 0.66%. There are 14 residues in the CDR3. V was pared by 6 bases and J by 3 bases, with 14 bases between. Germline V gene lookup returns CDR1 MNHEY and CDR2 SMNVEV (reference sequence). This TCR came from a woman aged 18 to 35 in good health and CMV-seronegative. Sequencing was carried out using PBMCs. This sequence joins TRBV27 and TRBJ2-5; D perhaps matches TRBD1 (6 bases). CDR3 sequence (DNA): TGTGCCAGCAGATTGGCAGGGACAAAAGAGACCCAGTACTTC. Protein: CASRLAGTKETQYF.